These T cell receptor beta chains were read from a single sample in a study of cytomegalovirus exposure and HLA in healthy donors. Profiling relied on immunoSEQ multiplex PCR, and the TCRdb table lists in-frame clones only, not all of them. The sample records 100,000 to 150,000 clones, 75% to 85% being singletons. Sequenced material: PBMCs. The receptors come from a man aged 40-49 years in good health and CMV-seronegative. Each CDR3 is given with its conserved first and last residue. Each record gives: CDR3 protein, V gene, J gene, clone size. For some rows the clone size is stated as once, few or many, or as a class when expanded; others skip it.

CDR3aa: CASSEDRSSYEQYF
v_gene: TRBV13
j_gene: TRBJ2-7
abundance: -

CDR3aa: CASSLNGRDYGYTF
v_gene: TRBV5-6
j_gene: TRBJ1-2
abundance: -

CDR3aa: CASNGRQGYNEQFF
v_gene: TRBV2
j_gene: TRBJ2-1
abundance: once

CDR3aa: CASSYSGTGVAYGYTF
v_gene: TRBV6-5
j_gene: TRBJ1-2
abundance: -

CDR3aa: CASSPAGGGETQYF
v_gene: TRBV7-9
j_gene: TRBJ2-5
abundance: -

CDR3aa: CASSLSSAGIGQPQHF
v_gene: TRBV27
j_gene: TRBJ1-5
abundance: few

CDR3aa: CASRREGSRGQPQHF
v_gene: TRBV27
j_gene: TRBJ1-5
abundance: -

CDR3aa: CASRRTGYEQYF
v_gene: TRBV2
j_gene: TRBJ2-7
abundance: few

CDR3aa: CASSLTGYHQPQHF
v_gene: TRBV7-9
j_gene: TRBJ1-5
abundance: -

CDR3aa: CASSMGRDSYEQYF
v_gene: TRBV19
j_gene: TRBJ2-7
abundance: -

CDR3aa: CASSLGGTASSYGYTF
v_gene: TRBV7-9
j_gene: TRBJ1-2
abundance: -

CDR3aa: CASSADRGNQPQHF
v_gene: TRBV2
j_gene: TRBJ1-5
abundance: -

CDR3aa: CASTTGGLDQPQHF
v_gene: TRBV28
j_gene: TRBJ1-5
abundance: -

CDR3aa: CASSFLETQYF
v_gene: TRBV6-5
j_gene: TRBJ2-5
abundance: -

CDR3aa: CASSLMGLGHSGNTIYF
v_gene: TRBV28
j_gene: TRBJ1-3
abundance: -

CDR3aa: CAWNLRLTEAFF
v_gene: TRBV30
j_gene: TRBJ1-1
abundance: -

CDR3aa: CASSPGQGNNQPQHF
v_gene: TRBV18
j_gene: TRBJ1-5
abundance: -

CDR3aa: CASMGSGGAKTQYF
v_gene: TRBV28
j_gene: TRBJ2-5
abundance: -

CDR3aa: CASSSGQTYEQYF
v_gene: TRBV5-1
j_gene: TRBJ2-7
abundance: -

CDR3aa: CASSGQTNSPLHF
v_gene: TRBV2
j_gene: TRBJ1-6
abundance: -

CDR3aa: CSLRSSGVTDTQYF
v_gene: TRBV29-1
j_gene: TRBJ2-3
abundance: -

CDR3aa: CASSGTDSGNTIYF
v_gene: TRBV6-6
j_gene: TRBJ1-3
abundance: -

CDR3aa: CASSSAKLAVPDTQYF
v_gene: TRBV5-1
j_gene: TRBJ2-3
abundance: -

CDR3aa: CASRTGYSPLHF
v_gene: TRBV5-6
j_gene: TRBJ1-6
abundance: -

CDR3aa: CASSHRIRGSDTQYF
v_gene: TRBV6-6
j_gene: TRBJ2-3
abundance: -

CDR3aa: CASSERDRGHNEQFF
v_gene: TRBV2
j_gene: TRBJ2-1
abundance: -

CDR3aa: CASSQGQGAGQPQHF
v_gene: TRBV4-1
j_gene: TRBJ1-5
abundance: -

CDR3aa: CASSLTGGWETQYF
v_gene: TRBV7-3
j_gene: TRBJ2-5
abundance: -

CDR3aa: CASSGGLKETQYF
v_gene: TRBV6-1
j_gene: TRBJ2-5
abundance: -

CDR3aa: CASSALGEAEQYF
v_gene: TRBV5-1
j_gene: TRBJ2-7
abundance: -

CDR3aa: CASSRTQGKNEKLFF
v_gene: TRBV5-4
j_gene: TRBJ1-4
abundance: few

CDR3aa: CASSLEQRETHTGELFF
v_gene: TRBV7-6
j_gene: TRBJ2-2
abundance: -

CDR3aa: CAWSGGLYGYTF
v_gene: TRBV30
j_gene: TRBJ1-2
abundance: -

CDR3aa: CASSEQFLTDTQYF
v_gene: TRBV25-1
j_gene: TRBJ2-3
abundance: -

CDR3aa: CASSLEGGSNQPQHF
v_gene: TRBV5-1
j_gene: TRBJ1-5
abundance: -

CDR3aa: CASSRGPWETQYF
v_gene: TRBV2
j_gene: TRBJ2-5
abundance: -

CDR3aa: CAWTKGTGDETQYF
v_gene: TRBV30
j_gene: TRBJ2-5
abundance: -

CDR3aa: CASSPQRLAGGDNEQFF
v_gene: TRBV7-2
j_gene: TRBJ2-1
abundance: -

CDR3aa: CASSSSGGRETQYF
v_gene: TRBV5-6
j_gene: TRBJ2-5
abundance: -

CDR3aa: CASSLEDREAQYF
v_gene: TRBV7-9
j_gene: TRBJ2-7
abundance: -

CDR3aa: CASSLPTVTDTQYF
v_gene: TRBV5-1
j_gene: TRBJ2-3
abundance: -

CDR3aa: CAIRDSGGNYEQYF
v_gene: TRBV10-3
j_gene: TRBJ2-7
abundance: -

CDR3aa: CASSIYGVRGDQPQHF
v_gene: TRBV19
j_gene: TRBJ1-5
abundance: -

CDR3aa: CASSSTVGMYF
v_gene: TRBV11-2
j_gene: TRBJ2-7
abundance: -

CDR3aa: CASSSGRNTDTQYF
v_gene: TRBV5-6
j_gene: TRBJ2-3
abundance: -

CDR3aa: CSVAGTEGTEAFF
v_gene: TRBV29-1
j_gene: TRBJ1-1
abundance: once

CDR3aa: CASSPDRLNQPQHF
v_gene: TRBV2
j_gene: TRBJ1-5
abundance: -

CDR3aa: CASSLAGQQETQYF
v_gene: TRBV11-1
j_gene: TRBJ2-5
abundance: once

CDR3aa: CASSPRDRENEKLFF
v_gene: TRBV18
j_gene: TRBJ1-4
abundance: -

CDR3aa: CASSLGREGTSGNNEQFF
v_gene: TRBV7-9
j_gene: TRBJ2-1
abundance: -

CDR3aa: CASSMWQGFTGELFF
v_gene: TRBV19
j_gene: TRBJ2-2
abundance: once

CDR3aa: CASSPRQGDTGELFF
v_gene: TRBV18
j_gene: TRBJ2-2
abundance: -

CDR3aa: CASSPINSNQPQHF
v_gene: TRBV18
j_gene: TRBJ1-5
abundance: -

CDR3aa: CASSYRQGDPGANVLTF
v_gene: TRBV5-6
j_gene: TRBJ2-6
abundance: -

CDR3aa: CASSFLGRGTEAFF
v_gene: TRBV19
j_gene: TRBJ1-1
abundance: -

CDR3aa: CASSLSDRGETQYF
v_gene: TRBV7-8
j_gene: TRBJ2-5
abundance: once

CDR3aa: CASSTHPHNEQFF
v_gene: TRBV25-1
j_gene: TRBJ2-1
abundance: -

CDR3aa: CASSLEVGRGRGNEQFF
v_gene: TRBV7-2
j_gene: TRBJ2-1
abundance: -

CDR3aa: CAAGRGSTDTQYF
v_gene: TRBV6-1
j_gene: TRBJ2-3
abundance: once

CDR3aa: CASSETGVSYNEQFF
v_gene: TRBV10-2
j_gene: TRBJ2-1
abundance: once